The 29 T cell receptor beta chains below all came from one sample that was sequenced in a study of response to subunit inactivated influenza vaccine (dated by TCRdb to 2016 to 2019). Libraries were constructed by RT-PCR. Sequencing relied on an Illumina HiSeq 2500. TCRdb reprocessed the public reads (quality trimming at Q25 with fastp, clone calling with MiXCR) and kept in-frame beta chains. Each entry merges the rows of one CDR3 protein and shows their most common DNA and genes. The sample table lists around 200,000 distinct CDR3 sequences, nearly 9.5% of them with a count of one. The ten most abundant clones make up 11% of the sample. Sequencing was performed on non-naive T cells sorted from PBMCs, taken on the day of vaccination. Read against the paper, the sample's cell subset or site label means: memory T cell fraction. Receptor source: a man between 50 and 59 years old who received an inactivated influenza vaccine. Donor details come from another sample of the same person, matched by shared clones.

This clonotype was recorded at least ten times. This rearrangement joins TRBV15 to TRBJ1-6; no definite D call. Trimming took 0 bases from V and 6 from J, leaving 9 bases between them. Per the germline V gene, CDR1 is LNHNV and CDR2 is YYDKDF (reference sequence). The CDR3 is 15 residues long. The CDR3 DNA reads TGTGCCACCAGCAGAGATAGGCAGCCTAATTCACCCCTCCACTTT. As protein: CATSRDRQPNSPLHF.

This clonotype has more than one count but fewer than ten. This chain connects TRBV27 to TRBJ1-2, with D unresolved. V lost 6 bases, J lost 4 bases, and 12 bases lay in between. This CDR3 region has 13 residues. Germline CDR1 MNHEY, CDR2 SMNVEV (reference sequence). The CDR3 here is CASSLDWGYGYTF. The DNA of the CDR3 is TGTGCCAGCAGCCTTGATTGGGGCTATGGCTACACCTTC.

In its sample, this clonotype was seen many times. The genes are TRBV7-9 and TRBJ2-3; 11 bases are a match to TRBD1. Germline CDR1 SEHNR, CDR2 FQNEAQ (reference sequence). There are 15 residues in the CDR3. With 3 bases clipped from V and 4 bases from J, the junction kept 3 bases outside the gene matches. In nucleotides, the CDR3 is TGTGCCAGCAGCTTCGGGACAGGGGGAGCAGATACGCAGTATTTT. It yields the protein CASSFGTGGADTQYF.

This clonotype was detected only a few times. The CDR3 region has the DNA TGTGCCAGCAGCAAGGGAGGGACTTTTGAGCAGTTCTTC. Translated, it gives CASSKGGTFEQFF. The chain uses TRBV11-3 and TRBJ2-1; 7 positions match TRBD2. V trimming: 5 bases; J trimming: 9 bases; junction bases outside the gene matches: 7. The CDR3 loop spans 13 amino acids. Germline assignment: CDR1 SGHNT and CDR2 YENEEA. Filled out from reference TRBV11-3 and TRBJ2-1, the complete variable domain reads EAGVVQSPRYKIIEKKQPVAFWCNPISGHNTLYWYLQNLGQGPELLIRYENEEAVDDSQLPKDRFSAERLKGVDSTLKIQPAELGDSAVYLCASSKGGTFEQFFGPGTRLTVL.

This clonotype was picked up one time. This sequence joins TRBV18 and TRBJ1-1; 7 nucleotides agree with TRBD1. Germline loops: CDR1 KGHSH, CDR2 LQKENI. Unmatched junction bases numbered 11, after V lost 6 bases and J lost 1 base. The CDR3 has 16 amino acids. This chain's CDR3 is CASSSTQTGRNTEAFF. The CDR3 bases are TGTGCCAGCTCGTCAACTCAGACAGGGCGGAACACTGAAGCTTTCTTT. Together with reference TRBV18 and TRBJ1-1, the CDR3 gives the full variable domain: NAGVMQNPRHLVRRRGQEARLRCSPMKGHSHVYWYRQLPEEGLKFMVYLQKENIIDESGMPKERFSAEFPKEGPSILRIQQVVRGDSAAYFCASSSTQTGRNTEAFFGQGTRLTVV.

The chain's CDR3 is CASSSRTGSGHEKLFF. The CDR3 coding sequence is TGTGCCAGCAGCTCGAGAACAGGGTCGGGTCATGAAAAACTGTTTTTT. The chain combines TRBV7-8 with TRBJ1-4; possibly TRBD1 for D (6 bases). V was trimmed by 4 bases and J by 6 bases, leaving 18 bases between them. The germline gives CDR1 SGHVS, CDR2 FQNEAQ. This CDR3 is built from 16 residues.

The table lists this clonotype with many counts. The V call is TRBV5-1, the J call TRBJ2-1; 14 nucleotides line up with TRBD2. V lost 3 bases to trimming and J lost 13 bases; unmatched junction nucleotides: 9. The CDR3 sequence is 15 residues long. The germline CDR1 and CDR2 sequences are SGHRS and YFSETQ. The CDR3 coding sequence is TGCGCCAGCAGCTCCGGGACTAGCGGGAGTGTTAGTCAGTTCTTC. Protein product: CASSSGTSGSVSQFF.

A few counts support this clonotype. The V and J genes are TRBV12-3 or TRBV12-4 and TRBJ2-1; 8 bases are shared with TRBD2. The CDR3 contains 15 residues. J was trimmed by 11 bases and V by 6 bases; bases with no gene match: 15. The CDR3 loop reads CASRYLAGLPAKQFF. As DNA, the CDR3 is TGTGCCAGCAGGTATCTAGCGGGCCTTCCAGCTAAGCAGTTCTTC.

The chain couples TRBV5-6 to TRBJ2-1, with TRBD2 matching 7 bases. The CDR3 is made up of 17 amino acids. V shed 3 bases and J 6 bases; nucleotides not matched to a gene: 15. In germline, CDR1 is SGHDT, CDR2 YYEEEE. The CDR3 loop reads CASSSPGLGGGPNEQFF. The CDR3 DNA sequence: TGTGCCAGCAGCTCCCCCGGCCTCGGGGGAGGGCCCAATGAGCAGTTCTTC.

In its sample, this clonotype was seen a few times. The chain uses TRBV5-1 and TRBJ1-2; the match to TRBD1 covers 8 bases. CDR3 length: 15 residues. Germline V gene data show CDR1 as SGHRS and CDR2 as YFSETQ. The ends lost 3 bases at V and 7 bases at J; junction bases unmatched: 11. The CDR3 DNA sequence: TGCGCCAGCAGCTCTTCTTTCCAGGGGGCGCGTGGCTACACCTTC. Its translation: CASSSSFQGARGYTF.

This clonotype was detected many times. V is TRBV10-1 and J is TRBJ2-1; 12 bases are a match to TRBD2. V trimming: 0 bases; J trimming: 3 bases; junction bases outside the gene matches: 0. Germline V gene lookup returns CDR1 WNHNN and CDR2 SYGVQD (reference sequence). This CDR3 is built from 16 residues. CDR3 sequence: CASSESTSGGYNEQFF. CDR3 sequence (DNA): TGCGCCAGCAGTGAGTCGACTAGCGGGGGCTACAATGAGCAGTTCTTC.

This clonotype occurred a few times. The chain joins TRBV7-3 to TRBJ2-1; TRBD2 agrees at 8 bases. Germline CDR1 and CDR2: SGHTA and FQGTGA. The junction had 5 bases not matched to a gene; V was cut back by 6 bases and J by 4 bases. The CDR3 has 14 amino acids. In DNA, the CDR3 is TGTGCCAGCAGGTCAGCGGGAGAGTACAATGAGCAGTTCTTC. It encodes CASRSAGEYNEQFF.

In its sample, this clonotype was seen many times. This sequence joins TRBV5-6 and TRBJ2-1, with D possibly TRBD1 on 5 matching bases. The CDR3 sequence is 16 residues long. V lost 4 bases and J 1 base, leaving 15 bases between the germline ends. Germline V lookup: CDR1 SGHDT, CDR2 YYEEEE. CDR3 region: CASSGQGIGSYNEQFF. The CDR3 DNA follows: TGTGCCAGCAGCGGGCAGGGTATCGGGTCCTACAATGAGCAGTTCTTC.

This clonotype was counted a few times. The rearrangement joins TRBV6-1 to TRBJ2-7; 7 bases are a match to TRBD2. The germline V gene encodes CDR1 MNHNS and CDR2 SASEGT. The J segment lost 7 bases and the V segment lost 0 bases, leaving 9 bases of the junction unmatched. This CDR3 has 15 amino acids. The DNA of the CDR3 is TGTGCCAGCAGTGAAGCATACGGGAGGTTGGGAGAGCAGTACTTC. Amino acid sequence: CASSEAYGRLGEQYF.

This clonotype has more than one count but fewer than ten. The chain combines TRBV9 with TRBJ1-4, with D perhaps TRBD1 (5 bases). The V gene's germline CDR1 is SGDLS and CDR2 YYNGEE. V shed 0 bases and J shed 3 bases, with 6 bases lying between them. The CDR3 extends over 14 amino acids. CDR3 in DNA: TGTGCCAGCAGCGTAGGACAGCCTAATGAAAAACTGTTTTTT. Protein: CASSVGQPNEKLFF.

This clonotype has more than one count but fewer than ten. The genes are TRBV4-3 and TRBJ2-1; D is possibly TRBD1 (6 bases). Looked up from germline, CDR1 is LGHNA and CDR2 is YSLEER. The CDR3 is 15 amino acids. Trimming left V 0 bases short and J 3 bases short, with 9 bases between. The CDR3 nucleotides read TGCGCCAGCAGCCAAGAAGAGGGGGACTACAATGAGCAGTTCTTC. This encodes CASSQEEGDYNEQFF.

The genes are TRBV20-1 and TRBJ2-7, with TRBD1 matching over 8 bases. Germline CDR1 DFQATT, CDR2 SNEGSKA (reference sequence). The CDR3 has 16 residues. Unmatched junction bases numbered 11, after V lost 1 base and J lost 3 bases. As DNA, the CDR3 is TGCAGTGCTAGAGGCTCGGTTGGACAGGGAGGCTACGAGCAGTACTTC. Encoded protein: CSARGSVGQGGYEQYF.

This chain joins TRBV2 and TRBJ2-5; 11 bases line up with TRBD2. V gave up 11 bases and J gave up 6 bases; unmatched junction bases: 11. The CDR3 totals 14 residues. The V gene's germline CDR1 is SNHLY and CDR2 FYNNEI. CDR3 protein: CASRVAGGTKTQYF. The CDR3 nucleotides read TGTGCCTCCAGGGTAGCGGGGGGGACGAAGACCCAGTACTTC.

This clonotype was observed a handful of times. The chain links TRBV2 to TRBJ2-7; 14 bases align to TRBD2. V lost 4 bases, J lost 1 base, and 0 bases stayed unmatched. Germline CDR1 and CDR2: SNHLY and FYNNEI. The CDR3 has 15 residues. CDR3 DNA sequence: TGTGCCAGCAGTGGACTAGCGGGAGGGTCCTACGAGCAGTACTTC. It codes for CASSGLAGGSYEQYF.

In its sample, this clonotype was seen a few times. The chain combines TRBV12-3 or TRBV12-4 with TRBJ2-1, with D perhaps given as TRBD1 or TRBD2 (6 bases each). V was clipped by 2 bases and J by 8 bases, with 13 bases between them. The CDR3 sequence is 14 residues long. The CDR3 sequence is CASSLRQEGDEQFF. The CDR3 DNA follows: TGTGCCAGCAGTTTAAGGCAGGAGGGGGATGAGCAGTTCTTC.

The sample holds a few counts of this clonotype. The chain has TRBV5-6 and TRBJ2-2, with no clear D. In germline, CDR1 is SGHDT, CDR2 YYEEEE. This CDR3 comprises 17 residues. V was cut by 0 bases and J by 5 bases, with 17 bases left in between. The CDR3 nucleotides read TGTGCCAGCAGCTTGGAGTCGGTGGGATACGGAACCGGGGAGCTGTTTTTT. It encodes CASSLESVGYGTGELFF. The full variable domain, completed using reference TRBV5-6 and TRBJ2-2, is DAGVTQSPTHLIKTRGQQVTLRCSPKSGHDTVSWYQQALGQGPQFIFQYYEEEERQRGNFPDRFSGHQFPNYSSELNVNALLLGDSALYLCASSLESVGYGTGELFFGEGSRLTVL.

The J gene is TRBJ2-7, the V gene TRBV11-2; TRBD2 aligns across 7 bases. Trimming at V came to 2 bases and at J to 2 bases, leaving 9 bases not matched to a gene. CDR1 and CDR2 from the germline V gene are SGHAT and FQNNGV. CDR3 length: 16 amino acids. The CDR3 nucleotides are TGTGCCAGCAGCTTATACGGGGGGTACCGAACCTACGAGCAGTACTTC. Translated, it gives CASSLYGGYRTYEQYF.

The sample holds many counts of this clonotype. The rearrangement uses TRBV6-2 or TRBV6-3 and TRBJ2-1, with 12 positions matching TRBD2. V was pared by 4 bases and J by 6 bases, with 7 bases of the junction left unmatched. The CDR3 sequence is 16 residues long. CDR1 and CDR2 (germline): MNHEY, SVGEGT. The CDR3 DNA follows: TGTGCCAGCAGTTCTCTAGCGGGAGGGCCGATCAATGAGCAGTTCTTC. Its protein is CASSSLAGGPINEQFF.

Comment on this clonotype: A read error is possible here, since a much larger clone lies one base away. The chain has TRBV18 and TRBJ2-7; D is unclear. This CDR3 has 14 amino acids. Germline CDR1 is KGHSH and CDR2 is LQKENI. CDR3 bases: TGTGACAGCTCACCAGGAGTACGGTGGAACGAGCAGTACTTC. Translating gives CDSSPGVRWNEQYF. Full variable domain (outside the CDR3, taken from reference TRBV18 and TRBJ2-7): NAGVMQNPRHLVRRRGQEARLRCSPMKGHSHVYWYRQLPEEGLKFMVYLQKENIIDESGMPKERFSAEFPKEGPSILRIQQVVRGDSAAYFCDSSPGVRWNEQYFGPGTRLTVT.

This clonotype was counted ten times or more. The chain uses TRBV12-3 or TRBV12-4 and TRBJ1-6; D call uncertain. V was pared by 2 bases and J by 8 bases, with 7 bases between. The CDR3 consists of 13 residues. CDR3 residues: CASSLRGDSPLHF. In DNA form, the CDR3 reads TGTGCCAGCAGTTTAAGAGGAGATTCACCCCTCCACTTT.

This clonotype was counted ten times or more. The rearrangement joins TRBV7-9 to TRBJ2-7; D possibly uses TRBD1 or TRBD2 (5 bases each). Trimming removed 2 bases from V and 6 bases from J, with 20 bases in between. CDR3 length: 16 residues. Germline loops: CDR1 SEHNR, CDR2 FQNEAQ (reference sequence). The CDR3 bases are TGTGCCAGCAGCTTAACGACGGGACGGCTGAAGGGCGAGCAGTACTTC. Translating gives CASSLTTGRLKGEQYF.

This clonotype has more than one count but fewer than ten. The V and J genes are TRBV20-1 and TRBJ2-5; TRBD2 agrees at 12 bases. The germline CDR1 and CDR2 sequences are DFQATT and SNEGSKA (reference sequence). CDR3 size: 15 residues. The V segment lost 3 bases and the J segment 5 bases; nucleotides outside the gene matches: 7. Here the CDR3 DNA reads TGCAGTGCTAGGGGACTAGCGGGCCTTCGGGAGACCCAGTACTTC. This encodes CSARGLAGLRETQYF.

V gene TRBV25-1 combines with J gene TRBJ2-1; D is perhaps TRBD1 (6 bases). Germline CDR1 is MGHDK and CDR2 is SYGVNS. This CDR3 is built from 16 residues. With 5 bases removed from V and 0 bases from J, the gap between germline ends came to 14 bases. CDR3 nucleotide sequence: TGTGCCAGCAGTTACTTAACAGGGAGCTCCTACAATGAGCAGTTCTTC. Protein sequence: CASSYLTGSSYNEQFF.

The CDR3 DNA sequence: TGTGCCAGCAGCCGTTGGAGGGAGGGGAACACTGAAGCTTTCTTT. Translated, it gives CASSRWREGNTEAFF. The rearrangement joins TRBV7-6 to TRBJ1-1; D is unclear. From germline, CDR1 is SGHVS and CDR2 FNYEAQ. This CDR3 is 15 amino acids long. The germline V and J ends were trimmed by 5 bases and 1 base, with 14 bases remaining between them. Full variable domain (rest looked up from reference TRBV7-6 and TRBJ1-1): GAGVSQSPRYKVTKRGQDVALRCDPISGHVSLYWYRQALGQGPEFLTYFNYEAQQDKSGLPNDRFSAERPEGSISTLTIQRTEQRDSAMYRCASSRWREGNTEAFFGQGTRLTVV.